These 7 T cell receptor beta chains were all obtained from the same sample, sequenced in a study of T cell responses to AZD1222 COVID-19 vaccine. The protocol was immunoSEQ multiplex PCR, while the TCRdb copy is restricted to in-frame clones and leaves out a portion. Among 130,000 to 150,000 clones, approximately 91% were seen once, and the ten largest hold 5.4%. The sample was peripheral blood, taken 28 days after the second dose of the MenACWY control vaccine. Receptors originate from an adult who received the MenACWY meningococcal vaccine as a control.

This rearrangement joins TRBV2 to TRBJ2-1; a weak D match, TRBD2 (5 bases). The CDR3 contains 13 residues. Germline assignment: CDR1 SNHLY and CDR2 FYNNEI. Trimming cost V 0 bases and J 11 bases, with 11 bases left between them. CDR3 amino acids: CASSEALTRQQFF. CDR3 coding DNA: TGTGCCAGCAGTGAAGCGCTTACTAGACAGCAGTTCTTC.

The rearrangement links TRBV7-3 to TRBJ1-1, with 10 bases that match TRBD1. CDR3 length: 15 amino acids. With V trimmed by 5 bases and J by 4 bases, 7 bases remained unmatched. Germline assignment: CDR1 SGHTA and CDR2 FQGTGA. This CDR3 is CASSPRQGAPTEAFF. The DNA for the CDR3 is TGTGCCAGCAGCCCGCGACAGGGGGCGCCCACTGAAGCTTTCTTT.

The chain has TRBV7-6 and TRBJ2-2, with 10 bases identical to TRBD2. V was clipped by 2 bases and J by 5 bases; unmatched bases: 5. CDR3 size: 16 residues. The germline V gene has CDR1 SGHVS and CDR2 FNYEAQ. For the CDR3, the DNA is TGTGCCAGCAGCTTATTTCTAGCGGGAGAAACCGGGGAGCTGTTTTTT. This translates into CASSLFLAGETGELFF.

The chain recombines TRBV15 with TRBJ2-3; 8 positions match TRBD2. There are 16 residues in the CDR3. CDR1 LNHNV and CDR2 YYDKDF come from the germline V gene (reference sequence). Germline trimming cut 2 bases from V and 2 bases from J; bases unmatched to any gene: 6. The DNA for the CDR3 is TGTGCCACCAGCAGACCTAGCGGGCCGAACACAGATACGCAGTATTTT. Translation: CATSRPSGPNTDTQYF.

CDR3 sequence: CASSSSAYEQYF. The CDR3 region has the DNA TGTGCCAGCAGCTCCTCCGCCTACGAGCAGTACTTC. This rearrangement joins TRBV11-3 to TRBJ2-7, with D hard to call. The germline CDR1 and CDR2 sequences are SGHNT and YENEEA. This CDR3 comprises 12 residues. Trimming shortened V by 4 bases and J by 2 bases, and 6 bases separated the two germline ends.

V and J are TRBV20-1 and TRBJ2-5; D is unclear. CDR1 is DFQATT and CDR2 is SNEGSKA in the germline V gene (reference sequence). The CDR3 is 15 residues long. The V and J ends lost 3 bases and 0 bases respectively, with 14 bases between them. Here the CDR3 DNA reads TGCAGTGCTAGTTCCAGCAGGATTTACCAAGAGACCCAGTACTTC. Translating gives CSASSSRIYQETQYF.

This clone was seen only a few times. The V gene is TRBV7-3, the J gene TRBJ2-1, with D tentatively TRBD1 or TRBD2 (5 bases each). CDR1 and CDR2 from the germline V gene are SGHTA and FQGTGA. V was shortened by 5 bases and J by 0 bases, with 17 bases between the two germline ends. CDR3 length equals 17 residues. The CDR3 reads CASSHKPTGRSYNEQFF. Written as DNA, the CDR3 is TGTGCCAGCAGCCATAAACCCACGGGGCGCTCCTACAATGAGCAGTTCTTC.